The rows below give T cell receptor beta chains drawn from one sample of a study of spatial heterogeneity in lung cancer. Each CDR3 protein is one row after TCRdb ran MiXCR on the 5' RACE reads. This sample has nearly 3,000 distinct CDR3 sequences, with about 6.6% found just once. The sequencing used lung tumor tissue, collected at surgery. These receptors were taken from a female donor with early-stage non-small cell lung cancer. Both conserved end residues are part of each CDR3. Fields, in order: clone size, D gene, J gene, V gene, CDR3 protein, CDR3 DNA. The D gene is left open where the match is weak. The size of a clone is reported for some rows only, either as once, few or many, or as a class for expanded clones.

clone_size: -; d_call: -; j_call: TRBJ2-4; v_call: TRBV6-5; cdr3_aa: CASRPANLDIQYF; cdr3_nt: TGTGCCAGCAGACCCGCCAACCTCGACATTCAGTACTTC
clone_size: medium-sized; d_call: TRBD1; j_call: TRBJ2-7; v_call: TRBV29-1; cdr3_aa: CSVEGQGRPYEQYF; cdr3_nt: TGCAGCGTTGAGGGACAGGGCCGACCCTACGAGCAGTACTTC
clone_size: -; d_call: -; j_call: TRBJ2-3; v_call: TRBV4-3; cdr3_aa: CASSHNQGRTDTQYF; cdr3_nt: TGCGCCAGCAGCCACAATCAGGGGCGCACAGATACGCAGTATTTT
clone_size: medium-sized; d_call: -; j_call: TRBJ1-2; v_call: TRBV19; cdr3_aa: CASNRDGRELVGYTF; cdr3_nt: TGTGCCAGTAACCGGGATGGCAGGGAGTTGGTTGGCTACACCTTC
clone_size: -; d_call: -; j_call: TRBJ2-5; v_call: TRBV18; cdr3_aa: CASSPWAARQSAQYF; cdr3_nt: TGTGCCAGCTCACCATGGGCAGCGAGGCAAAGCGCCCAGTACTTC
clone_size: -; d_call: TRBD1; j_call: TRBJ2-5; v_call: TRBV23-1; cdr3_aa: CASSHTRDRGIETQYF; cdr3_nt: TGCGCCAGCAGTCATACACGGGACAGGGGGATCGAGACCCAGTACTTC
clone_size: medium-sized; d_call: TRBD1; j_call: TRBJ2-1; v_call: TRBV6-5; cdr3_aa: CASSQGQGNEQFF; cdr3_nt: TGTGCCAGCAGTCAGGGACAGGGCAATGAGCAGTTCTTC
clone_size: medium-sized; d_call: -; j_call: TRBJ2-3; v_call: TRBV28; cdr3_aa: CASSLGSGTTDTQYF; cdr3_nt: TGTGCCAGCAGTTTAGGGAGCGGCACCACAGATACGCAGTATTTT
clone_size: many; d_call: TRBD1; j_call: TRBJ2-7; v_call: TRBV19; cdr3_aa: CASRGTGTEQYF; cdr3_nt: TGTGCCAGTAGAGGGACAGGCACCGAGCAGTACTTC
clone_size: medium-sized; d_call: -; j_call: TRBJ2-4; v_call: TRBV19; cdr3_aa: CASKEGGANIQYF; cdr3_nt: TGTGCCAGTAAGGAGGGGGGAGCTAACATTCAGTACTTC
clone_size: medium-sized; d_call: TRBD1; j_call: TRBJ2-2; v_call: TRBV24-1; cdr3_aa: CATSESGTGRTGELFF; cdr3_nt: TGTGCCACCAGTGAATCTGGGACAGGGCGCACCGGGGAGCTGTTTTTT
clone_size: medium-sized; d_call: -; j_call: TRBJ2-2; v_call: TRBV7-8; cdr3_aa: CASSFEGANTGELFF; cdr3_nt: TGTGCCAGCAGCTTCGAGGGGGCGAACACCGGGGAGCTGTTTTTT
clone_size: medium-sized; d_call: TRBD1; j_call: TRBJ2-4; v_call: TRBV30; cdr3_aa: CALKTGGYIQYF; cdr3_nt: TGTGCCTTAAAGACAGGGGGATACATTCAGTACTTC
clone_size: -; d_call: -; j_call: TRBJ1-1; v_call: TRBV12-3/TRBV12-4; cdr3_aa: CASSPPNTEAFF; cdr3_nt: TGTGCCAGCAGTCCCCCGAACACTGAAGCTTTCTTT
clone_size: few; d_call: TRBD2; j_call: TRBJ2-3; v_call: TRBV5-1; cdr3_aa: CASSFAGVDTQYF; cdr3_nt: TGCGCCAGCAGTTTTGCGGGGGTAGATACGCAGTATTTT
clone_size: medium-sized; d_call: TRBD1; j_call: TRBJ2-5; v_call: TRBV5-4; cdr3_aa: CASSSEPGTAGETQYF; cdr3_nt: TGTGCCAGCAGCAGCGAACCTGGGACAGCTGGGGAGACCCAGTACTTC
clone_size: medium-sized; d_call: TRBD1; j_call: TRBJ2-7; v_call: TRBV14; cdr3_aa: CASSLGTGSEQYF; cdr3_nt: TGTGCCAGCAGCTTAGGGACAGGTTCCGAGCAGTACTTC
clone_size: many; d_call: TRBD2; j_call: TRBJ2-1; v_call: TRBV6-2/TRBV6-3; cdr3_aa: CASRREGEQFF; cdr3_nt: TGTGCCAGCCGACGGGAGGGTGAGCAGTTCTTC
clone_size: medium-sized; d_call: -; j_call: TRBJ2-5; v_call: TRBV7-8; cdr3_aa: CASSLEGWGEETQYF; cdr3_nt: TGTGCCAGCAGCTTAGAGGGTTGGGGGGAAGAGACCCAGTACTTC
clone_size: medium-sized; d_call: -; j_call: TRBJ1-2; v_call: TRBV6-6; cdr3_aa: CASSYRATNYGYTF; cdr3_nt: TGTGCCAGCAGTTACCGTGCTACTAACTATGGCTACACCTTC
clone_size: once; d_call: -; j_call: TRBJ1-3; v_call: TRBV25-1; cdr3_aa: CASSVLGSGNTIYF; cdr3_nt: TGTGCCAGCAGTGTCTTGGGCTCTGGAAACACCATATATTTT
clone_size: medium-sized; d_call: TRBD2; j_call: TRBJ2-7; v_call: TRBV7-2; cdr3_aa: CASSLGGGGIHEQYF; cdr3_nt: TGTGCCAGCAGCTTAGGCGGGGGGGGCATCCACGAGCAGTACTTC
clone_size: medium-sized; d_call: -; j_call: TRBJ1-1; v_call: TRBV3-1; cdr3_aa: CASSRQAEAFF; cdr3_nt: TGTGCCAGCAGCAGACAGGCTGAAGCTTTCTTT
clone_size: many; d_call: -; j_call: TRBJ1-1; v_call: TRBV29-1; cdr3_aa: CSVEVGMDTEAFF; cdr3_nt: TGCAGCGTTGAAGTTGGGATGGACACTGAAGCTTTCTTT
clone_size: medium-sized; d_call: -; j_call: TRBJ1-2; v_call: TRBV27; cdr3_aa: CASSPDGNYGYTF; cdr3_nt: TGTGCCAGCAGTCCGGACGGGAACTATGGCTACACCTTC
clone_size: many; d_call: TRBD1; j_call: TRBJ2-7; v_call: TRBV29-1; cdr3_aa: CSVVRGQGLYEQYF; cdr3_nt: TGCAGCGTTGTACGTGGACAGGGACTCTACGAGCAGTACTTC
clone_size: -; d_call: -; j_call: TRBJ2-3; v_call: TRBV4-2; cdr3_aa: CASSQVDIRPDTQYF; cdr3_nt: TGTGCCAGCAGCCAAGTCGACATACGCCCAGATACGCAGTATTTT
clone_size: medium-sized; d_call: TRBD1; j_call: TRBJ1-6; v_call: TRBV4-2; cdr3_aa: CASGTGRRTYNSPLHF; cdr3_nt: TGTGCCAGCGGGACAGGGCGGAGGACCTATAATTCACCCCTCCACTTT
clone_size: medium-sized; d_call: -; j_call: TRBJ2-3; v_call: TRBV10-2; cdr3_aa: CASSGFETAQGDTQYF; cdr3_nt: TGCGCCAGCAGTGGGTTCGAGACAGCCCAGGGAGATACGCAGTATTTT
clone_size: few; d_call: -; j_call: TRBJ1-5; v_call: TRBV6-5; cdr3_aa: CASSPTPRGLSNQPQHF; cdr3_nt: TGTGCCAGCAGTCCGACACCACGGGGATTGAGCAATCAGCCCCAGCATTTT
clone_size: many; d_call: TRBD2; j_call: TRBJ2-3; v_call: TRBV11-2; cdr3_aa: CASSLLAGGITDTQYF; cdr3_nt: TGTGCCAGCAGCTTACTAGCGGGGGGCATCACAGATACGCAGTATTTT
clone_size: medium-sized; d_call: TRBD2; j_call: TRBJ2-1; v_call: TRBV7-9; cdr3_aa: CASSLTGTTEQFF; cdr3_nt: TGTGCCAGCAGCTTGACCGGGACTACTGAGCAGTTCTTC
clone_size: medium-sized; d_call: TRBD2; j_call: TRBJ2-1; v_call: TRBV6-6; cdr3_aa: CATYGLAGTDEQFF; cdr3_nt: TGTGCCACCTACGGACTAGCGGGTACCGATGAGCAGTTCTTC
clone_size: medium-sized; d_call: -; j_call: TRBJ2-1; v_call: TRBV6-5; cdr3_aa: CASSSVSSYNEQFF; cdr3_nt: TGTGCCAGCAGTTCGGTGAGCTCCTACAATGAGCAGTTCTTC
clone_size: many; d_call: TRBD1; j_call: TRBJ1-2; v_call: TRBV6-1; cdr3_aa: CASSERTGAYYGYTF; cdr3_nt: TGTGCCAGCAGTGAGAGGACAGGGGCTTATTATGGCTACACCTTC
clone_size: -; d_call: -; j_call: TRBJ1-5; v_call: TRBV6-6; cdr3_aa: CASSSSGGGQPQHF; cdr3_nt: TGTGCCAGCAGTTCTTCTGGGGGCGGGCAGCCCCAGCATTTT
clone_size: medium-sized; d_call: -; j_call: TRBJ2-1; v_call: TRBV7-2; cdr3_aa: CASSLGGSLYNEQFF; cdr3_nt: TGTGCCAGCAGCTTAGGGGGATCCCTATACAATGAGCAGTTCTTC
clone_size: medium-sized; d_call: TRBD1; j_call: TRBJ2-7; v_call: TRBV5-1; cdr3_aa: CASSTGGYEQYF; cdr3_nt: TGCGCCAGCAGCACAGGGGGTTACGAGCAGTACTTC
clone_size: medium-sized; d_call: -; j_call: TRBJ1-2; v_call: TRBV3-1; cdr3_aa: CASSQGAIANYGYTF; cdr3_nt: TGTGCCAGCAGCCAAGGGGCCATAGCTAACTATGGCTACACCTTC
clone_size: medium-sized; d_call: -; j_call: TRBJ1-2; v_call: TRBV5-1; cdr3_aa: CASSPGLWSYGYTF; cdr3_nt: TGCGCCAGCAGCCCGGGCCTCTGGAGTTATGGCTACACCTTC
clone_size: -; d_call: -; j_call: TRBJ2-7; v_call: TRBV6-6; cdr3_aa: CASSERDKSYEQYF; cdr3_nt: TGTGCCAGCAGCGAGCGGGACAAAAGCTACGAGCAGTACTTC